This T cell receptor beta chain is drawn from a study of CD8 T cells in Susac syndrome. Points from the study as a whole: The study acknowledged a relatively small number of individuals in its TCR sequencing and HLA analysis.

Note on this clonotype: Its antigen is currently unknown.

Germline V CDR1 and CDR2: SQVTM, ANQGSEA. Trimming removed 3 bases at V and 2 bases at J, with 14 bases between. The CDR3 spans 14 residues. RNA, at roughly 0.5 to 1 ug, was reverse transcribed with random hexamers. Across 54 Vbeta and 13 Jbeta, immunoSEQ multiplex PCR amplified TCR beta CDR3. One entry per CDR3 protein results from TCRdb running MiXCR on the immunoSEQ multiplex PCR reads. The sample holds some 180,000 distinct CDR3 sequences; 85% to 95% are singletons and the top ten take 0.08% to 0.11%. Sequencing was carried out using CD4+ T cells from PBMCs. The TCR originated in a human donor in good health. This chain links TRBV29-1 with TRBJ2-7; D might be TRBD1 (7 bases). Written as DNA, the CDR3 is TGCAGCGTTGATTTGCAGGGGGGAACCTACGAGCAGTACTTC. It specifies CSVDLQGGTYEQYF.